These 28 T cell receptor beta chains were sequenced from one sample in a study of blood T cell repertoires in COVID-19. Sequencing was performed with immunoSEQ multiplex PCR; in TCRdb, only in-frame clones are kept and a portion is missing. The table lists under 250,000 clones, roughly 80% of them singletons. What was sequenced was peripheral blood. These receptors originate from a woman aged 55-75 years with acute or convalescent COVID-19.

This chain joins TRBV3-1 (or the pseudogene TRBV3-2) and TRBJ2-2; TRBD2 matches 8 bases. Germline V gene sequence: CDR1 LGHDT, CDR2 YNNKEL (reference sequence). The junction had 3 bases not matched to a gene; V was cut back by 2 bases and J by 1 base. The CDR3 extends over 16 amino acids. CDR3 in DNA: TGTGCCAGCAGCCAATCGGGACTAGGGAACACCGGGGAGCTGTTTTTT. This translates into CASSQSGLGNTGELFF.

The V and J genes are TRBV7-2 and TRBJ1-1; D is uncertain. This CDR3 is 13 amino acids long. The ends were cut back, 5 bases at V and 5 bases at J, with 12 bases in the middle. Per germline, CDR1 SGHTA and CDR2 FQGNSA. The CDR3 loop reads CASSPAGWTEAFF. CDR3 sequence (DNA): TGTGCCAGCAGCCCTGCCGGGTGGACTGAAGCTTTCTTT.

The chain recombines TRBV29-1 with TRBJ2-7, with 10 bases that match TRBD1. Losses at the gene ends were 4 bases for V and 4 bases for J; bases not matched to a gene: 7. Looked up from germline, CDR1 is SQVTM and CDR2 is ANQGSEA. The CDR3 runs 14 residues. The CDR3 sequence is CSVVWTGGRYEQYF. The DNA of the CDR3 is TGCAGCGTTGTTTGGACAGGGGGACGGTACGAGCAGTACTTC.

The gene calls are TRBV5-5 and TRBJ1-5; no clear D gene. Deletions cut 4 bases from V and 0 bases from J, with 17 bases between. This CDR3 is built from 17 residues. Per germline, CDR1 SGHKS and CDR2 YYEKEE (reference sequence). CDR3 region: CASSLKPDFYSNQPQHF. The CDR3 region has the DNA TGTGCCAGCAGCCTAAAACCGGACTTTTATAGCAATCAGCCCCAGCATTTT.

This sequence joins TRBV2 and TRBJ2-3, with 9 bases that match TRBD2. The CDR3 is 16 amino acids. The V gene's germline CDR1 is SNHLY and CDR2 FYNNEI. With 1 base clipped from V and 2 bases from J, the junction kept 4 bases outside the gene matches. The CDR3 here is CASSEGAGGLTDTQYF. DNA of the CDR3: TGTGCCAGCAGTGAAGGGGCGGGGGGGCTCACAGATACGCAGTATTTT.

The rearrangement links TRBV14 to TRBJ1-1; D might be TRBD1 (6 bases). Germline V gene sequence: CDR1 SGHDN, CDR2 FVKESK. The CDR3 has 14 residues. V dropped 5 bases and J dropped 1 base, with 11 bases sitting between them. The CDR3 sequence: CASSKKTGNTEAFF. The CDR3 coding sequence is TGTGCCAGCAGCAAAAAGACAGGGAACACTGAAGCTTTCTTT.

The chain uses TRBV5-5 and TRBJ2-7, with 7 bases aligning to TRBD1. This CDR3 comprises 14 residues. Germline CDR1 and CDR2: SGHKS and YYEKEE (reference sequence). V lost 4 bases, J lost 2 bases, and 6 bases stayed unmatched. As DNA, the CDR3 is TGTGCCAGCAGCCTACGGGACAGAACCTACGAGCAGTACTTC. Its protein is CASSLRDRTYEQYF.

This clone has a handful of counts. This chain uses TRBV12-5 with TRBJ2-1, with 13 bases that match TRBD2. After removal of 1 base from V and 3 bases from J, the junction contained 6 bases not matched to a gene. Germline V gene data show CDR1 as LGHNT and CDR2 as FRNRAP. This CDR3 spans 18 amino acids. CDR3 bases: TGTGCTAGTGGTTTGGGCAGGACTAGCGGGGGCGTCTACAATGAGCAGTTCTTC. This gives the protein CASGLGRTSGGVYNEQFF.

This sequence joins TRBV7-6 and TRBJ2-7; the match to TRBD1 covers 8 bases. The germline CDR1 and CDR2 sequences are SGHVS and FNYEAQ. Trimming cost V 1 base and J 6 bases; bases outside gene matches: 11. This CDR3 comprises 16 residues. CDR3 sequence (DNA): TGTGCCAGCAGCTTAGGAGGACAGGGAAGGAACTCCGAGCAGTACTTC. It yields the protein CASSLGGQGRNSEQYF.

The chain is built from TRBV5-1 and TRBJ2-1; TRBD2 matches 8 bases. Losses at the gene ends were 0 bases for V and 0 bases for J; bases not matched to a gene: 2. Per germline, CDR1 SGHRS and CDR2 YFSETQ. The CDR3 totals 16 residues. In DNA, the CDR3 is TGCGCCAGCAGCTTGGTGGCGGGGGGCTCCTACAATGAGCAGTTCTTC. Translated, it gives CASSLVAGGSYNEQFF.

The chain combines TRBV27 with TRBJ2-7; D is possibly TRBD1 (5 bases). The CDR3 extends over 14 amino acids. V was clipped by 6 bases and J by 2 bases, with 14 bases between them. Germline loops: CDR1 MNHEY, CDR2 SMNVEV (reference sequence). The CDR3 loop reads CASSQNLQAYEQYF. CDR3 in DNA: TGTGCCAGCAGCCAAAATCTACAGGCCTACGAGCAGTACTTC.

The chain joins TRBV12-3 or TRBV12-4 to TRBJ1-2; possible D gene TRBD1, 6 bases. This CDR3 is built from 12 residues. The V end lost 7 bases, the J end lost 4 bases, and 10 bases lay between the germline ends. The chain's CDR3 is CASMTGTYGYTF. The CDR3 bases are TGTGCCAGCATGACAGGCACCTATGGCTACACCTTC.

V is TRBV5-1 and J is TRBJ1-2, with unresolved D. CDR1 and CDR2 (germline): SGHRS, YFSETQ. The CDR3 extends over 13 amino acids. Trimming shortened V by 2 bases and J by 3 bases, and 8 bases separated the two germline ends. The CDR3 region has the DNA TGCGCCAGCAGCTTCGGGGAGCACTATGGCTACACCTTC. Amino acid sequence: CASSFGEHYGYTF.

The chain joins TRBV5-1 to TRBJ1-3, with no clear D. The germline V gene encodes CDR1 SGHRS and CDR2 YFSETQ. V lost 3 bases and J lost 0, with 13 bases in between. The CDR3 runs to 16 residues. CDR3 region: CASSSAAGSSGNTIYF. In DNA form, the CDR3 reads TGCGCCAGCAGCTCGGCGGCGGGAAGCTCTGGAAACACCATATATTTT. Based on the CDR3 plus reference TRBV5-1 and TRBJ1-3, the full variable domain is KAGVTQTPRYLIKTRGQQVTLSCSPISGHRSVSWYQQTPGQGLQFLFEYFSETQRNKGNFPGRFSGRQFSNSRSEMNVSTLELGDSALYLCASSSAAGSSGNTIYFGEGSWLTVV.

V is TRBV21-1 and J is TRBJ2-3; the table's D call TRBD2 went unverified against the DNA. TRBV21-1 represents a pseudogene. The CDR3 spans 16 residues. Here the CDR3 DNA reads TGTGCCAGCAGCACGGTTAGGACTAGTGGTACAGATACGCAGTATTTT. It codes for CASSTVRTSGTDTQYF.

The V gene is TRBV28, the J gene TRBJ1-4, with TRBD1 as a possible D gene (5 bases). The CDR3 spans 11 residues. The V gene's germline CDR1 is MDHEN and CDR2 SYDVKM. V dropped 3 bases and J dropped 13 bases, with 9 bases sitting between them. The CDR3 bases are TGTGCCAGCAGTTTCCACGGGGGACTGTTTTTT. Its protein is CASSFHGGLFF.

V is TRBV6-2 or TRBV6-3 and J is TRBJ2-5; D is undetermined. Germline lookup yields CDR1 MNHEY and CDR2 SVGEGT. The CDR3 length is 15 residues. The germline V and J ends were trimmed by 4 bases and 2 bases, with 14 bases remaining between them. CDR3 DNA sequence: TGTGCCAGCAGTTTGACGGTAGCCTCTCAAGAGACCCAGTACTTC. Protein: CASSLTVASQETQYF.

V gene TRBV2 combines with J gene TRBJ1-2; D is undetermined. The length of the CDR3 is 14 residues. The germline V gene encodes CDR1 SNHLY and CDR2 FYNNEI. V dropped 6 bases and J dropped 2 bases, with 13 bases sitting between them. The CDR3 nucleotides are TGTGCCAGCAGAATGGGAGGGCAGAACTATGGCTACACCTTC. Encoded protein: CASRMGGQNYGYTF.

The V call is TRBV9, the J call TRBJ1-3; D not resolved. Trimming took 4 bases from V and 2 from J, leaving 10 bases between them. Germline V gene lookup returns CDR1 SGDLS and CDR2 YYNGEE. The CDR3 is made up of 14 amino acids. CDR3 loop: CASSSRGAGNTIYF. CDR3 coding DNA: TGTGCCAGCAGCTCTCGGGGAGCTGGAAACACCATATATTTT.

This chain links TRBV6-5 with TRBJ2-1, with 9 bases that match TRBD2. After removal of 6 bases from V and 4 bases from J, the junction contained 7 bases not matched to a gene. From germline, CDR1 is MNHEY and CDR2 SVGAGI. This CDR3 comprises 15 residues. CDR3 protein: CASSSSGVGYNEQFF. Written as DNA, the CDR3 is TGTGCCAGCAGCTCTAGCGGGGTTGGGTACAATGAGCAGTTCTTC.

This sequence joins TRBV19 and TRBJ2-1; 10 bases agree with TRBD2. This CDR3 region has 17 residues. In germline, CDR1 is LNHDA, CDR2 SQIVND (reference sequence). The trim removed 2 bases at V and 2 bases at J, leaving 6 bases unmatched. CDR3 region: CASSIRLAGATYNEQFF. The CDR3 coding sequence is TGTGCCAGTAGTATAAGGCTAGCGGGGGCCACCTACAATGAGCAGTTCTTC.

The chain employs TRBV7-9 and TRBJ2-1; no clear D gene. The CDR3 totals 14 residues. The V gene lost 5 bases and the J gene lost 3 bases, with 11 bases spanning the gap. Germline loops: CDR1 SEHNR, CDR2 FQNEAQ (reference sequence). CDR3 sequence (DNA): TGTGCCAGCAGCGCCTTTCAGAACTACAATGAGCAGTTCTTC. Its translation: CASSAFQNYNEQFF.

The chain joins TRBV4-1 to TRBJ1-2; 8 nucleotides agree with TRBD1. The CDR3 is 16 residues long. J lost 1 base, V lost 3 bases, and 7 bases had no gene match. Germline V gene sequence: CDR1 MGHRA, CDR2 YSYEKL. The CDR3 is CASSHPFDRGNYGYTF. Written as DNA, the CDR3 is TGCGCCAGCAGCCATCCTTTCGACAGGGGTAACTATGGCTACACCTTC.

V and J are TRBV3-1 (or the pseudogene TRBV3-2) and TRBJ2-2; no firm D call. This CDR3 contains 13 residues. Between the trimmed V and J ends, which lost 1 base and 7 bases, there was a span of 7 bases. Germline V gene data show CDR1 as LGHDT and CDR2 as YNNKEL (reference sequence). The CDR3 coding sequence is TGTGCCAGCAGCCAAGTAAACGGCGGGGAGCTGTTTTTT. Its translation: CASSQVNGGELFF.

V and J are TRBV3-1 (or the pseudogene TRBV3-2) and TRBJ2-5; maybe TRBD1 (5 bases). With 4 bases removed from V and 3 bases from J, the gap between germline ends came to 15 bases. The CDR3 length is 15 residues. Germline-derived CDR1 and CDR2 are LGHDT and YNNKEL (reference sequence). CDR3 in amino acids: CASSRHPAGKETQYF. CDR3 nucleotide sequence: TGTGCCAGCAGCCGCCACCCCGCAGGGAAAGAGACCCAGTACTTC.

This chain links TRBV10-3 with TRBJ2-5; 9 bases map to TRBD2. The CDR3 is 16 amino acids. J was trimmed by 5 bases and V by 7 bases; bases with no gene match: 14. Germline V CDR1 and CDR2: ENHRY, SYGVKD. In DNA, the CDR3 is TGTGCCATCAAGGCCCAGGGGCGGGGGGGCCAGGAGACCCAGTACTTC. Its protein is CAIKAQGRGGQETQYF.

V and J are TRBV30 and TRBJ2-3, with 8 bases aligning to TRBD2. The CDR3 is 14 residues long. The V segment lost 3 bases and the J segment 4 bases; nucleotides outside the gene matches: 6. Germline assignment: CDR1 GTSNPN and CDR2 SVGIG (reference sequence). The CDR3 region has the DNA TGTGCCTGGAGCAGCGGGGGTCTCGCAGATACGCAGTATTTT. This translates into CAWSSGGLADTQYF.

This chain joins TRBV6-5 and TRBJ1-6; TRBD1 might be the D (5 bases). This CDR3 is built from 14 residues. Trimming cost V 6 bases and J 9 bases, with 15 bases left between them. Per the germline V gene, CDR1 is MNHEY and CDR2 is SVGAGI. The chain's CDR3 is CASSEAGVGSPLHF. In nucleotides, the CDR3 is TGTGCCAGCAGCGAGGCGGGGGTTGGTTCACCCCTCCACTTT.